One and the same sample provided the 30 T cell receptor beta chains below, sequenced in a study of T cell therapy after organ transplantation. These receptors lack a known antigen. Assay: immunoSEQ multiplex PCR; the TCRdb copy retains only in-frame clones and omits some. The table lists 45,000 to 60,000 clones, approximately 94% of them singletons. The material was CD8+ T cells from blood, obtained before autologous CMV-specific T cell therapy. Every receptor here comes from a human patient who had received a solid organ transplant and had CMV disease.

The V gene is TRBV5-6, the J gene TRBJ2-1; tentatively, D is TRBD2 (5 bases). Trimming took off 6 bases at V and 6 bases at J, with 25 bases between the two ends. Germline CDR1 reads SGHDT; CDR2 reads YYEEEE. The length of the CDR3 is 17 residues. The CDR3 spells CASTLGSIIPEANEQFF. CDR3 sequence (DNA): TGTGCCAGCACCCTGGGGAGCATAATACCAGAGGCCAATGAGCAGTTCTTC.

V gene TRBV29-1 combines with J gene TRBJ2-1; D is perhaps TRBD2 (6 bases). This CDR3 is 10 amino acids long. Trimming stripped 8 bases from V and 7 bases from J, with 9 bases between. Per the germline V gene, CDR1 is SQVTM and CDR2 is ANQGSEA. The CDR3 DNA is TGCAGCTCTGGGGGGAATGAGCAGTTCTTC. This sequence encodes CSSGGNEQFF.

This clone showed up just once. The V gene is TRBV30, the J gene TRBJ2-7; TRBD2 matches 14 bases. CDR3 length: 13 residues. Per germline, CDR1 GTSNPN and CDR2 SVGIG (reference sequence). V trimming: 7 bases; J trimming: 6 bases; junction bases outside the gene matches: 5. The CDR3 region has the DNA TGTGCCTTGACCGGACTAGCGGGAGGCGAGCAGTACTTC. It yields the protein CALTGLAGGEQYF.

This chain connects TRBV4-3 to TRBJ2-7; TRBD1 aligns across 7 bases. V dropped 3 bases and J dropped 4; count of bases not matched to a gene: 9. The CDR3 spans 15 residues. The germline V gene has CDR1 LGHNA and CDR2 YSLEER. Written as DNA, the CDR3 is TGCGCCAGCAGCCAGGACCCGGGACAGCCTTACGAGCAGTACTTC. Its protein product is CASSQDPGQPYEQYF.

The rearrangement links TRBV7-9 to TRBJ1-5; 8 bases fit TRBD1. Germline V gene sequence: CDR1 SEHNR, CDR2 FQNEAQ (reference sequence). CDR3 length: 14 residues. V lost 1 base to trimming and J lost 9 bases; unmatched junction nucleotides: 5. The CDR3 here is CASSLGTGLRPQHF. The CDR3, as DNA: TGTGCCAGCAGCTTAGGGACAGGGCTAAGGCCCCAGCATTTT. Using reference TRBV7-9 and TRBJ1-5 for the parts outside the CDR3, the full variable domain is DTGVSQNPRHKITKRGQNVTFRCDPISEHNRLYWYRQTLGQGPEFLTYFQNEAQLEKSRLLSDRFSAERPKGSFSTLEIQRTEQGDSAMYLCASSLGTGLRPQHFGDGTRLSIL.

The rearrangement links TRBV6-1 to TRBJ1-2, with D unresolved. Germline V CDR1 and CDR2: MNHNS, SASEGT. Trimming took 8 bases from V and 0 from J, leaving 16 bases between them. This CDR3 region has 15 residues. CDR3 loop: CASQGIPKANYGYTF. CDR3 nucleotides: TGTGCCAGCCAAGGTATCCCTAAAGCTAACTATGGCTACACCTTC.

V usage is TRBV6-1 and J usage is TRBJ1-5; TRBD1 matches at 11 bases. After removal of 1 base from V and 7 bases from J, the junction contained 3 bases not matched to a gene. Germline V gene data show CDR1 as MNHNS and CDR2 as SASEGT. The CDR3 runs 15 residues. CDR3 coding DNA: TGTGCCAGCAGTGAAGGGACAGGGGGCAGGCAGCCCCAGCATTTT. Amino acids: CASSEGTGGRQPQHF.

The rearrangement uses TRBV19 and TRBJ1-5; D gene ambiguous. CDR3 length: 15 amino acids. CDR1 is LNHDA, CDR2 SQIVND, per germline (reference sequence). Trimming pared 2 bases from V and 1 base from J, leaving 9 bases between. CDR3: CASSITLESNQPQHF. CDR3 nucleotide sequence: TGTGCCAGTAGTATAACTTTGGAAAGCAATCAGCCCCAGCATTTT.

The J gene is TRBJ2-1, the V gene TRBV11-2; TRBD2 agrees at 9 bases. With 0 bases clipped from V and 8 bases from J, the junction kept 8 bases outside the gene matches. The germline V gene has CDR1 SGHAT and CDR2 FQNNGV. The CDR3 is 16 residues long. The CDR3, as DNA: TGTGCCAGCAGCTTAGAGCCAGCGGGAGGACAGGATGAGCAGTTCTTC. Amino acid sequence: CASSLEPAGGQDEQFF.

The chain has TRBV5-4 and TRBJ2-7, with D possibly TRBD2 on 5 matching bases. CDR1 is SGHNT and CDR2 is YYREEE in the germline V gene (reference sequence). V shed 0 bases and J shed 0 bases, with 7 bases lying between them. The CDR3 sequence is 14 residues long. CDR3 nucleotide sequence: TGTGCCAGCAGCTTGGCGGGGAGCTCCTACGAGCAGTACTTC. Its translation is CASSLAGSSYEQYF.

V is TRBV7-9 and J is TRBJ1-1, with a weak D call TRBD1 (5 bases). CDR3 length: 16 amino acids. Germline CDR1 is SEHNR and CDR2 is FQNEAQ (reference sequence). V was shortened by 5 bases and J by 3 bases, with 19 bases between the two germline ends. The CDR3 nucleotides read TGTGCCAGCAGCCCAGTCAGGGAACTTTGGGACACTGAAGCTTTCTTT. Protein: CASSPVRELWDTEAFF.

The V gene is TRBV11-2, the J gene TRBJ2-1; D is ambiguous. Trimming shortened V by 1 base and J by 10 bases, and 11 bases separated the two germline ends. CDR1 and CDR2 (germline): SGHAT, FQNNGV. The CDR3 runs to 13 residues. The CDR3: CASSLANTNEQFF. DNA of the CDR3: TGTGCCAGCAGCTTAGCCAACACTAACGAGCAGTTCTTC.

The rearrangement uses TRBV9 and TRBJ1-1, with unresolved D. Trimming pared 0 bases from V and 1 base from J, leaving 7 bases between. The CDR3 extends over 14 amino acids. Germline V CDR1 and CDR2: SGDLS, YYNGEE. CDR3 nucleotides: TGTGCCAGCAGCGTAGACGGCCGGAACACTGAAGCTTTCTTT. Its translation is CASSVDGRNTEAFF.

The gene calls are TRBV21-1 and TRBJ1-1. TRBV21-1 is shown as a pseudogene. The CDR3 covers 13 residues. Written as DNA, the CDR3 is TGTGCCAGCATAGGAAGGAGAGACACTGAAGCTTTCTTT. As protein: CASIGRRDTEAFF.

This sequence joins TRBV6-6 and TRBJ2-7, with D perhaps given as TRBD1 or TRBD2 (5 bases each). Germline loops: CDR1 MNHNY, CDR2 SVGAGI (reference sequence). The ends were cut back, 0 bases at V and 2 bases at J, with 8 bases in the middle. This CDR3 region has 14 residues. CDR3 sequence (DNA): TGTGCCAGCAGTTACTCGGGACCCCCCTACGAGCAGTACTTC. This translates into CASSYSGPPYEQYF.

The chain uses TRBV4-1 and TRBJ1-1; no reliable D call. Between the trimmed V and J ends, which lost 1 base and 4 bases, there was a span of 13 bases. The CDR3 covers 15 residues. Germline lookup yields CDR1 MGHRA and CDR2 YSYEKL. CDR3 protein: CASSQASATSTEAFF. DNA of the CDR3: TGCGCCAGCAGCCAAGCCTCGGCGACATCCACTGAAGCTTTCTTT.

The V gene is TRBV5-4, the J gene TRBJ2-7, with TRBD1 matching 9 bases. Germline V CDR1 and CDR2: SGHNT, YYREEE (reference sequence). J gave up 2 bases and V 4 bases, and 7 bases lay outside the gene matches. This CDR3 contains 15 residues. The CDR3 DNA reads as TGTGCCAGCAGCCCCGACAGGGGGTTCCCCTACGAGCAGTACTTC. Translating gives CASSPDRGFPYEQYF.

V and J are TRBV7-9 and TRBJ1-4; 7 nucleotides agree with TRBD1. There are 17 residues in the CDR3. Germline V gene data show CDR1 as SEHNR and CDR2 as FQNEAQ (reference sequence). The trim removed 5 bases at V and 0 bases at J, leaving 9 bases unmatched. The DNA of the CDR3 is TGTGCCAGCAGCCAACAGGGGAACCCGTCAACTAATGAAAAACTGTTTTTT. As protein: CASSQQGNPSTNEKLFF.

The J gene is TRBJ2-7, the V gene TRBV2; D may be TRBD2 (6 bases). V was cut by 4 bases and J by 2 bases, with 15 bases left in between. Looked up from germline, CDR1 is SNHLY and CDR2 is FYNNEI. This CDR3 has 15 amino acids. Written as DNA, the CDR3 is TGTGCCAGCAGTGGTTTAGCGGAGAATCCCTACGAGCAGTACTTC. Translating gives CASSGLAENPYEQYF. Together with reference TRBV2 and TRBJ2-7, the CDR3 gives the full variable domain: EPEVTQTPSHQVTQMGQEVILRCVPISNHLYFYWYRQILGQKVEFLVSFYNNEISEKSEIFDDQFSVERPDGSNFTLKIRSTKLEDSAMYFCASSGLAENPYEQYFGPGTRLTVT.

V gene TRBV27 combines with J gene TRBJ2-7, with D tentatively TRBD2 (5 bases). Germline V CDR1 and CDR2: MNHEY, SMNVEV (reference sequence). This CDR3 is built from 16 residues. V shed 0 bases and J shed 3 bases, with 15 bases lying between them. DNA for the CDR3: TGTGCCAGCAGTTTATCGGAGGACTTTATTAGCTACGAGCAGTACTTC. Its translation is CASSLSEDFISYEQYF.

The chain carries TRBV27 and TRBJ2-5; tentatively, D is TRBD1 (6 bases). This CDR3 region has 13 residues. Germline assignment: CDR1 MNHEY and CDR2 SMNVEV (reference sequence). The ends were cut back, 4 bases at V and 3 bases at J, with 9 bases in the middle. CDR3 residues: CASSWAGEETQYF. The CDR3 region has the DNA TGTGCCAGCAGTTGGGCAGGGGAAGAGACCCAGTACTTC.

This chain links TRBV19 with TRBJ1-1; unclear D gene. The V end was cut by 6 bases, the J end by 3 bases, with 20 bases between. Germline V gene data show CDR1 as LNHDA and CDR2 as SQIVND (reference sequence). This CDR3 region has 16 residues. Written as DNA, the CDR3 is TGTGCCAGTAGATTGGTGGGGTGGCAGGTGGACACTGAAGCTTTCTTT. Amino acids: CASRLVGWQVDTEAFF. Full variable domain (missing parts from reference TRBV19 and TRBJ1-1): DGGITQSPKYLFRKEGQNVTLSCEQNLNHDAMYWYRQDPGQGLRLIYYSQIVNDFQKGDIAEGYSVSREKKESFPLTVTSAQKNPTAFYLCASRLVGWQVDTEAFFGQGTRLTVV.

The CDR3 is CSARGEGWLGGYTF. The CDR3 DNA sequence: TGCAGCGCGCGAGGGGAGGGGTGGCTAGGTGGCTACACCTTC. The chain employs TRBV29-1 and TRBJ1-2, with a tentative D call TRBD1 (5 bases). The V gene lost 7 bases and the J gene lost 7 bases, with 22 bases spanning the gap. This CDR3 comprises 14 residues. Germline CDR1 and CDR2: SQVTM and ANQGSEA.

This clone has just a few counts. V gene TRBV6-4 combines with J gene TRBJ2-2; TRBD1 aligns across 9 bases. This CDR3 spans 15 amino acids. The germline CDR1 and CDR2 sequences are MRHNA and SNTAGT. The V and J ends lost 4 bases and 5 bases, in that order; junction bases with no gene match: 5. This CDR3 reads CASSGTGDGTGELFF. CDR3 DNA sequence: TGTGCCAGCAGTGGGACAGGGGACGGGACCGGGGAGCTGTTTTTT.

The chain uses TRBV7-8 and TRBJ2-1, with D uncertain. This CDR3 contains 15 residues. CDR1 and CDR2 from the germline V gene are SGHVS and FQNEAQ. The germline V and J ends were trimmed by 2 bases and 0 bases, with 8 bases remaining between them. CDR3 in amino acids: CASSLSASSYNEQFF. The CDR3 region has the DNA TGTGCCAGCAGCTTATCGGCGAGCTCCTACAATGAGCAGTTCTTC.

This chain uses TRBV30 with TRBJ2-7; no reliable D call. V was cut by 1 base and J by 9 bases, with 25 bases left in between. Per germline, CDR1 GTSNPN and CDR2 SVGIG (reference sequence). The CDR3 loop spans 16 amino acids. The CDR3: CAWSADPQGSLLRQYF. In DNA form, the CDR3 reads TGTGCCTGGAGTGCCGACCCGCAAGGTTCGCTCCTACGGCAGTACTTC.

The V and J genes are TRBV7-2 and TRBJ2-7; 15 bases agree with TRBD2. The trim removed 5 bases at V and 4 bases at J, leaving 6 bases unmatched. Germline V gives CDR1 SGHTA, CDR2 FQGNSA. This CDR3 contains 16 residues. The CDR3: CASSGLAGGPWYEQYF. Written as DNA, the CDR3 is TGTGCCAGCAGCGGACTAGCGGGGGGGCCGTGGTACGAGCAGTACTTC. The complete variable domain, with remaining parts taken from reference TRBV7-2 and TRBJ2-7, reads GAGVSQSPSNKVTEKGKDVELRCDPISGHTALYWYRQSLGQGLEFLIYFQGNSAPDKSGLPSDRFSAERTGGSVSTLTIQRTQQEDSAVYLCASSGLAGGPWYEQYFGPGTRLTVT.

This clone was counted between two and nine times. V gene TRBV14 combines with J gene TRBJ2-7; 12 bases fit TRBD2. Looked up from germline, CDR1 is SGHDN and CDR2 is FVKESK. The V segment lost 4 bases and the J segment 4 bases; nucleotides outside the gene matches: 5. CDR3 length: 15 amino acids. The CDR3 nucleotides read TGTGCCAGCAGCCGGACTAGCGGGAACTTATACGAGCAGTACTTC. It translates to CASSRTSGNLYEQYF.

This rearrangement joins TRBV10-1 to TRBJ1-1, with D maybe TRBD1 (5 bases). The CDR3 spans 15 residues. Germline-derived CDR1 and CDR2 are WNHNN and SYGVQD (reference sequence). Trimming removed 1 base at V and 5 bases at J, with 14 bases between. The CDR3: CASSEFAAGRTEAFF. The CDR3 DNA reads as TGCGCCAGCAGTGAGTTTGCAGCGGGGCGGACTGAAGCTTTCTTT.

The chain couples TRBV19 to TRBJ2-6; weak D call: TRBD2 (5 bases). The CDR3 runs 15 residues. Per germline, CDR1 LNHDA and CDR2 SQIVND (reference sequence). V was shortened by 4 bases and J by 2 bases, with 9 bases between the two germline ends. As DNA, the CDR3 is TGTGCCAGTAGTAGTGTCGGGGCTGGGGCCAACGTCCTGACTTTC. Protein sequence: CASSSVGAGANVLTF.